This section outlines one T cell receptor beta chain sequence together with its context. These data are taken from a study of cytomegalovirus exposure and HLA in healthy donors. V lost 5 bases to trimming and J lost 0 bases, with 8 bases between them. Germline loops: CDR1 SGHTA, CDR2 FQGNSA. The CDR3 extends over 14 amino acids. Only in-frame clones appear in the TCRdb table, and some are missing; sequencing was by immunoSEQ multiplex PCR. The repertoire holds some 260,000 clones, 87% seen once, with about 12% in the top ten. The clonotype comes from a young man in good health and CMV-seropositive. Specimen: PBMCs. This chain links TRBV7-2 with TRBJ2-1; D is uncertain. CDR3 in DNA: TGTGCCAGCAGCACCCGTAGCTCCTACAATGAGCAGTTCTTC. Translation gives CASSTRSSYNEQFF.